This TCR beta chain came from a study of tumor-infiltrating lymphocytes in primary liver carcinoma (dated by TCRdb to about 2017). About the investigation overall: Hepatocellular carcinoma (four) or combined HCC and intrahepatic cholangiocarcinoma (one) was present in the five patients, who were three men and two women aged 30 to 69 years. High reproducibility was observed for the technical replicate repertoires, with mean shared-clone rates approximately 0.9 and correlation coefficients above 0.98. Samples yielded roughly 3.5 to 8 million productive TCRbeta reads; read depth did not differ significantly between tissue types. Tumors of the five patients were stage T1-T3 N0M0 with maximum diameters of roughly 4.2 to 10 cm. The study combined TCRbeta repertoire sequencing, expression microarrays and whole-exome sequencing across five regions of each liver tumor, with adjacent normal tissue and blood. A total of 35 or so specimens from 5 patients went through TCRbeta repertoire sequencing, namely 25 tumor regions, 5 adjacent noncancerous liver tissues and 5 peripheral blood samples.

About this clonotype itself: Its antigen is not yet known. One end of the junction fails to match germline, which may point to a read error.

Using a constant-region primer and ProtoScript II reverse transcriptase, TCRbeta-specific cDNA was reverse-transcribed from around 520 ng total RNA. Three nested multiplex PCR rounds, following a slightly modified ARM-PCR procedure, were used to build the TCRbeta libraries. Each of the first two PCR rounds ran for approximately 9 cycles and used multiplex TRBV1-TRBV30 forward primers together with a Cbeta reverse primer. Sample barcodes and Illumina adapters were attached in a final 25-cycle PCR using Deep VentR polymerase. Before sequencing, amplicons between 200 and 500 bp were purified from gel using a QIAquick gel extraction kit. An Illumina HiSeq 2500 was used to sequence the TCRbeta amplicons with 250-bp paired-end reads. On the study's bioinformatics: Trimmomatic v0.33 was used to quality-trim the reads, and FLASH v1.2.11 was used to merge paired reads so that full CDR3 sequences could be recovered. MiGEC v1.2.1b assigned V, D and J germline segments to the rearranged TCRbeta sequences. Clonotype statistics and Shannon-Wiener diversity indices were calculated with VDJtools v1.0.0. Except for diversity analysis, only the 250 most abundant clonotypes of each sample were used in subsequent analyses to reduce sampling bias. TCRdb's own reprocessing of the public reads used fastp at Q25 and MiXCR and kept productive beta chains. Entries that share a CDR3 protein sequence are merged under the most common genes and DNA. TCRdb's processing, not the authors', yielded these V and J calls. Within this sample are tens of thousands of distinct CDR3 sequences, with 75% of them counted one time only. The ten most abundant clones make up 35% to 40% of the sample.

The CDR3 runs 15 amino acids, cysteine and phenylalanine included. The kept DNA is CDR3 alone, 45 bases in frame from the first base. From the germline V gene (reference sequence), CDR1 is SGHNT and CDR2 is YYREEE. General study outcomes and caveats: Compared with blood, tumors had a significantly larger share of the repertoire taken up by the top 250 clones (p = 0.039). Because only the TCR beta chain was sequenced and unpaired alpha chains were not captured, true repertoire diversity is likely underestimated. Repertoire overlap was found to be higher between tumor regions (mean around 35%) than between tumor-adjacent (around 17%) or tumor-blood (around 15%) pairs, consistent with antigen-driven expansion. The study included only 4 to 6 patients, and the authors note findings should be validated in a larger study. Since the samples were bulk and unsorted, there was no way to compare CD4+ and CD8+ T cell repertoires.

Total RNA and DNA were co-extracted without cell sorting from approximately 20-30 mg of bulk tissue using the AllPrep DNA/RNA mini kit. Roughly five patients with histopathologically diagnosed primary liver carcinoma underwent surgical resection in China between November 2015 and March 2016. Chronic HBV infection was present in the patients, and the patients were treatment-naive at sampling. Fresh tumor and adjacent tissue pieces were bisected; one half was stored in RNAlater at -80°C, the other sent for histology. Sequences were obtained from tumor-adjacent normal liver tissue. The chain employs TRBV5-4 and TRBJ2-5; the D call is tentative, TRBD1 or TRBD2, as each matches 5 bases. The receptor was isolated from a man between 35 and 55 years old with primary liver carcinoma and hepatitis B virus infection. The nucleotide sequence is given as TGTGCCAGCAGCTTGAACGGTGACGGCCAAGGGACCCAGTGCTTC. The resulting protein is CASSLNGDGQGTQCF.